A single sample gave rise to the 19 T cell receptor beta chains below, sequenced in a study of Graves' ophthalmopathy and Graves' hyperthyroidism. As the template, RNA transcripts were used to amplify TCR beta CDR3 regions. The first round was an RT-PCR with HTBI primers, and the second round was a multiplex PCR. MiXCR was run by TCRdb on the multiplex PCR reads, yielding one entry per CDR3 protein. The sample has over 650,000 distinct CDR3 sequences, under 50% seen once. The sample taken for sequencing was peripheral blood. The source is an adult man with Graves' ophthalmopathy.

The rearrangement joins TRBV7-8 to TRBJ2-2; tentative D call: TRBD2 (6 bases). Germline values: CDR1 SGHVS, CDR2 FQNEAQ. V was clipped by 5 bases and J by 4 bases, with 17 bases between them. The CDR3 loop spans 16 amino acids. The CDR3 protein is CASSRVAGYSTGELFF. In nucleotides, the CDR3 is TGTGCCAGCAGCCGAGTCGCGGGGTACTCCACCGGGGAGCTGTTTTTT.

CDR3 DNA sequence: TGTGCCACCAGCAGCGAAACTAGCTCTGGGGCCAACGTCCTGACTTTC. As protein: CATSSETSSGANVLTF. The V call is TRBV15, the J call TRBJ2-6, with a possible D match to TRBD2 (5 bases). Trimming removed 3 bases at V and 0 bases at J, with 9 bases between. This CDR3 contains 16 residues. Germline values: CDR1 LNHNV, CDR2 YYDKDF (reference sequence). Combining the CDR3 with reference TRBV15 and TRBJ2-6 gives the whole variable domain DAMVIQNPRYQVTQFGKPVTLSCSQTLNHNVMYWYQQKSSQAPKLLFHYYDKDFNNEADTPDNFQSRRPNTSFCFLDIRSPGLGDTAMYLCATSSETSSGANVLTFGAGSRLTVL.

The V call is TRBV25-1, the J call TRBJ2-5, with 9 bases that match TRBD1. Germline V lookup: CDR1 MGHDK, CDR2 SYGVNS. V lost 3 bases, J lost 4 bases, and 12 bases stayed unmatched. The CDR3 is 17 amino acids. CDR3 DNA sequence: TGTGCCAGCAGTGACTTAACCGGGACAGGGACATTAGAGACCCAGTACTTC. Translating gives CASSDLTGTGTLETQYF. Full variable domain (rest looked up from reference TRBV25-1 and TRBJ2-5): EADIYQTPRYLVIGTGKKITLECSQTMGHDKMYWYQQDPGMELHLIHYSYGVNSTEKGDLSSESTVSRIRTEHFPLTLESARPSHTSQYLCASSDLTGTGTLETQYFGPGTRLLVL.

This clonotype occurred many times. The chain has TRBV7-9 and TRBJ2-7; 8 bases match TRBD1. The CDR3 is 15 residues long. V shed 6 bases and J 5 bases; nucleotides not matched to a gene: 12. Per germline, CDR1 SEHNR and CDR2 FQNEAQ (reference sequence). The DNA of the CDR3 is TGTGCCAGCAGTCGGATCGGACAGGGTAACGACGAGCAGTACTTC. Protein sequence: CASSRIGQGNDEQYF.

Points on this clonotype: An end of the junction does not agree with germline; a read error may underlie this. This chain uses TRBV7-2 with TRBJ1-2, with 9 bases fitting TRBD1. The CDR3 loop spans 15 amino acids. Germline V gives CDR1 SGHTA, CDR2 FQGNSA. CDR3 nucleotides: TGTGCCGGCAGCTTAGCGGGACAGGGCTGGGCGGGCTACACCTTC. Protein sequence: CAGSLAGQGWAGYTF.

The CDR3 coding sequence is TGCAGCGCCATCGCTGGAAACTCTGGGGCCAACGTCCTGACTTTC. Translating gives CSAIAGNSGANVLTF. This chain uses TRBV29-1 with TRBJ2-6; D is undetermined. Germline CDR1 SQVTM, CDR2 ANQGSEA. Trimming cost V 7 bases and J 0 bases, with 13 bases left between them. The CDR3 is 15 amino acids.

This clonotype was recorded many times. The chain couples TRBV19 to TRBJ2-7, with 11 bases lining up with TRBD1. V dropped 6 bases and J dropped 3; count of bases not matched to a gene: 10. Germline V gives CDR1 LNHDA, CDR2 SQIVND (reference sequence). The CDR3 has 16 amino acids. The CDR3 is CASRGQGGDGIYEQYF. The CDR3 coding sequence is TGTGCCAGTAGGGGACAGGGGGGCGATGGTATCTACGAGCAGTACTTC.

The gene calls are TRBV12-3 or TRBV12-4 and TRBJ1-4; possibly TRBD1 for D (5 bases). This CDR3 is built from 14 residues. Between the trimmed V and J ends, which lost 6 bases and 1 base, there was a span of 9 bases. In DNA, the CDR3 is TGTGCCAGCAGCCGACAGCAAACTAATGAAAAACTGTTTTTT. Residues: CASSRQQTNEKLFF.

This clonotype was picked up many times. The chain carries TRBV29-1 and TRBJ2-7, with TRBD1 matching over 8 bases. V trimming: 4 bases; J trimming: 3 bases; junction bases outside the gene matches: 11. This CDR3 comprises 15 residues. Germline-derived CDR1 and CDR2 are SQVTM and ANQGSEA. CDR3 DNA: TGCAGCGTTGGGGGGCAGGGGGCGCGGGGCTACGAGCAGTACTTC. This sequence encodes CSVGGQGARGYEQYF.

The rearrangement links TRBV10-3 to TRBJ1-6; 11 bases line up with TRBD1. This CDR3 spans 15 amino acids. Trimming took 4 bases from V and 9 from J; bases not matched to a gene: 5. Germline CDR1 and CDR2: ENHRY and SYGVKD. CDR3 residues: CAISGGQGVASPLHF. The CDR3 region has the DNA TGTGCCATCAGTGGGGGACAGGGGGTGGCTTCACCCCTCCACTTT.

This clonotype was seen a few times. The CDR3 here is CSVEAGGLTEAFF. CDR3 nucleotides: TGCAGCGTTGAGGCCGGGGGCCTCACTGAAGCTTTCTTT. V is TRBV29-1 and J is TRBJ1-1; weak D call: TRBD1 (6 bases). The CDR3 sequence is 13 residues long. The germline V and J ends were trimmed by 3 bases and 4 bases, with 12 bases remaining between them. The germline CDR1 and CDR2 sequences are SQVTM and ANQGSEA. The variable domain in full, with the rest retrieved from reference TRBV29-1 and TRBJ1-1, is SAVISQKPSRDICQRGTSLTIQCQVDSQVTMMFWYRQQPGQSLTLIATANQGSEATYESGFVIDKFPISRPNLTFSTLTVSNMSPEDSSIYLCSVEAGGLTEAFFGQGTRLTVV.

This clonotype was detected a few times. The CDR3 bases are TGTGCCAGCAGCCAAGAGCTACAGGGCGGTAACTATGGCTACACCTTC. Its translation: CASSQELQGGNYGYTF. This chain joins TRBV7-8 and TRBJ1-2, with D perhaps matching TRBD1 (6 bases). Germline-derived CDR1 and CDR2 are SGHVS and FQNEAQ. V lost 5 bases to trimming and J lost 1 base, with 17 bases between them. The CDR3 spans 16 residues.

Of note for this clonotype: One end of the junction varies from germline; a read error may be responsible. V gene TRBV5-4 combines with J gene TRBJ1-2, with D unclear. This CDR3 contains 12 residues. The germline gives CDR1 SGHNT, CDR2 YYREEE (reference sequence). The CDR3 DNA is TGTGCCTGCAGCTTGACCGGGGAGAAGTACACCTTC. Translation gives CACSLTGEKYTF.

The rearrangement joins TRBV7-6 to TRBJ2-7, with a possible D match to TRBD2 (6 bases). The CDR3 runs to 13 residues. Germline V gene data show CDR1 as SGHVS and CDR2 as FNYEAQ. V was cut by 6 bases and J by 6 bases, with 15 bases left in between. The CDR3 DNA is TGTGCCAGCAGTTTTCAAGGGGAGGTCGAGCAGTACTTC. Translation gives CASSFQGEVEQYF.

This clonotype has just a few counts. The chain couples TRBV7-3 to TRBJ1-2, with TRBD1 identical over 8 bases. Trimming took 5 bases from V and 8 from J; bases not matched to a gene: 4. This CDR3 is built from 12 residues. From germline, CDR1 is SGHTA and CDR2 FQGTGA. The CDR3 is CASSATGGGYTF. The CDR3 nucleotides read TGTGCCAGCAGCGCTACAGGGGGAGGCTACACCTTC.

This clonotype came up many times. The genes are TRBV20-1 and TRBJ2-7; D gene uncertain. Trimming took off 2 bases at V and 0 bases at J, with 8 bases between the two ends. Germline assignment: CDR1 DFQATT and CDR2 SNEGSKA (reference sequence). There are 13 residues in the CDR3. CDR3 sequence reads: CSARWGYSYEQYF. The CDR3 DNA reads TGCAGTGCTAGATGGGGTTACTCCTACGAGCAGTACTTC.

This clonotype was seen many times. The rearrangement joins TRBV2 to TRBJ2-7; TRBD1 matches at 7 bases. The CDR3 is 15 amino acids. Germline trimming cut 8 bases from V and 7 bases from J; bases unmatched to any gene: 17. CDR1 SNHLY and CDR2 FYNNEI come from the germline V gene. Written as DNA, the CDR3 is TGTGCCAGCCACGGAGTGCGACAGGGAAGGGGGGAGCAGTACTTC. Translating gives CASHGVRQGRGEQYF.

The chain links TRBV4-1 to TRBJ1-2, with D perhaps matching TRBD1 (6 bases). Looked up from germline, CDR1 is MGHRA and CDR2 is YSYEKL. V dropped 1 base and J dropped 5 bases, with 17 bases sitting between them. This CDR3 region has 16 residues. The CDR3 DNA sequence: TGCGCCAGCAGCCAAGGCCGGGACACTTACATATATGGCTACACCTTC. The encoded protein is CASSQGRDTYIYGYTF.

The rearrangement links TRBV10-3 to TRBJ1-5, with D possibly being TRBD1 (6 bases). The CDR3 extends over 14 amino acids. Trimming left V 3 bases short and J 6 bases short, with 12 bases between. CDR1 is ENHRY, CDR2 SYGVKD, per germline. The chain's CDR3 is CAISDLGGGQPQHF. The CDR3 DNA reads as TGTGCCATCAGTGACCTAGGGGGAGGTCAGCCCCAGCATTTT.